Sequencing of this TCR beta chain was carried out in a study of cytomegalovirus exposure and HLA in healthy donors. Across the whole study: A prior study identified 110 million or so unique TCR beta sequences from 200 million or so T cells.

This clone has just a few counts. Its antigen is not known. Additional DNA sequences in this sample encode the identical CDR3. Study observations and caveats: Most of the TCR beta V segments (in an earlier analysis) were productive either about 87% or about 30% of the time. By HLA locus, TCR association rates varied in a later analysis, with DRB1 showing the most and HLA-C the fewest.

It was with 60 Vbeta and 13 Jbeta primers that the PCR ran. Sequenced by immunoSEQ multiplex PCR; TCRdb stores in-frame clones only, minus some. The sample shows about 140,000 clones, roughly four fifths of them seen only once. This clonotype originated in a woman between 35 and 50 years old in good health and CMV-seronegative. Sequences were obtained from PBMCs.

The CDR3 spells CASSQPGQGNYGYTF. The DNA for the CDR3 is TGCGCCAGCAGCCAACCGGGACAGGGGAACTATGGCTACACCTTC. This chain joins TRBV4-1 and TRBJ1-2; 10 positions match TRBD1. This CDR3 region has 15 residues. Per germline, CDR1 MGHRA and CDR2 YSYEKL. V trimming: 2 bases; J trimming: 2 bases; junction bases outside the gene matches: 2.